A single sample is the source of the 6 T cell receptor beta chains below, sequenced in a study of response to subunit inactivated influenza vaccine. Via MiXCR, TCRdb re-called the RT-PCR reads, giving one row per CDR3 protein. The sample has around 600,000 distinct CDR3 sequences, around 10% seen once. The data also belong to a second study, concerning T cells expressing NK-cell markers. From that study: UMIs accompanied the 5'RACE template switching by which TCR beta cDNA was made.

Sequences were derived from PBMCs from blood, sampled on the day of vaccination. The receptors shown here come from a man in his fifties or sixties who received an inactivated influenza vaccine.

Many counts were recorded for this clonotype. The CDR3 spells CSARVSGSSYEQYF. The CDR3 DNA is TGCAGTGCTAGAGTTTCAGGGAGCTCCTACGAGCAGTACTTC. This chain links TRBV20-1 with TRBJ2-7, with D perhaps TRBD1 or TRBD2 (5 bases each). CDR1 and CDR2 from the germline V gene are DFQATT and SNEGSKA (reference sequence). V lost 1 base and J lost 0, with 10 bases in between. This CDR3 has 14 amino acids.

The table lists this clonotype with a few counts. The chain combines TRBV5-6 with TRBJ2-1; D unresolved. Trimming took off 2 bases at V and 2 bases at J, with 11 bases between the two ends. CDR1 and CDR2 (germline): SGHDT, YYEEEE. The CDR3 consists of 15 residues. DNA of the CDR3: TGTGCCAGCAGCTTTGGCAGCCGTACCTACAATGAGCAGTTCTTC. Residues: CASSFGSRTYNEQFF.

This clonotype was picked up a small number of times. The rearrangement uses TRBV12-3 or TRBV12-4 and TRBJ2-3; 9 bases match TRBD2. V was pared by 2 bases and J by 4 bases, with 7 bases of the junction left unmatched. The CDR3 runs to 16 residues. The CDR3 reads CASSLSVLAGSDTQYF. DNA for the CDR3: TGTGCCAGCAGTTTAAGTGTCCTAGCGGGGTCAGATACGCAGTATTTT.

The chain employs TRBV29-1 and TRBJ2-1, with 9 bases matching TRBD1. This CDR3 contains 15 residues. The ends lost 7 bases at V and 4 bases at J; junction bases unmatched: 11. In germline, CDR1 is SQVTM, CDR2 ANQGSEA. The CDR3, as DNA: TGCAGCGGGGGACAGGGTCCCTATTCATACAATGAGCAGTTCTTC. As protein: CSGGQGPYSYNEQFF.

V is TRBV3-1 and J is TRBJ2-2, with D perhaps TRBD1 (6 bases). V lost 4 bases and J 7 bases, leaving 10 bases between the germline ends. The germline CDR1 and CDR2 sequences are LGHDT and YNNKEL (reference sequence). The CDR3 sequence is 13 residues long. The CDR3 nucleotides are TGTGCCAGCAGCCCGACCAGGGGCGGGGAGCTGTTTTTT. It is translated as CASSPTRGGELFF.

This clonotype was seen only a few times. The gene calls are TRBV7-6 and TRBJ2-3; 14 bases are shared with TRBD2. Germline loops: CDR1 SGHVS, CDR2 FNYEAQ. V gave up 6 bases and J gave up 1 base; unmatched junction bases: 12. This CDR3 has 19 residues. The CDR3 DNA is TGTGCCAGCAGTCCACGGGGACTAGCGGGAGATTCTGGCACAGATACGCAGTATTTT. Amino acid sequence: CASSPRGLAGDSGTDTQYF.